Following are 15 T cell receptor beta chains from one sample sequenced in a study of blood T cell repertoires in COVID-19. Produced via immunoSEQ multiplex PCR; TCRdb's table is partial and in-frame only. The sample gives around 300,000 clones, 75% to 90% of which show up once; about 3% is in the top ten. Material for sequencing was peripheral blood. These receptors all stem from a woman between 25 and 40 years old with active or convalescent COVID-19.

The J gene is TRBJ1-6, the V gene TRBV6-1; no definite D call. This CDR3 region has 18 residues. V was trimmed by 2 bases and J by 0 bases, leaving 14 bases between them. Per the germline V gene, CDR1 is MNHNS and CDR2 is SASEGT. The CDR3 DNA is TGTGCCAGCAGTGAATGGGGTCGGGGAAGCTCCTATAATTCACCCCTCCACTTT. This translates into CASSEWGRGSSYNSPLHF.

The chain joins TRBV14 to TRBJ1-2, with D perhaps matching TRBD1 (5 bases). Between the trimmed V and J ends, which lost 0 bases and 8 bases, there was a span of 13 bases. Germline V gene data show CDR1 as SGHDN and CDR2 as FVKESK. This CDR3 is 14 amino acids long. The CDR3 region has the DNA TGTGCCAGCAGCCAAGATCCCAGACAGTCGGGCTACACCTTC. Its translation is CASSQDPRQSGYTF.

The V gene is TRBV7-2, the J gene TRBJ1-4; a possible D gene is TRBD1 (6 bases). V was clipped by 5 bases and J by 1 base, with 17 bases between them. In germline, CDR1 is SGHTA, CDR2 FQGNSA. This CDR3 contains 17 residues. The CDR3, as DNA: TGTGCCAGCAGCCCCCGTACGGGGGGCGGAACTAATGAAAAACTGTTTTTT. Translating it yields CASSPRTGGGTNEKLFF.

The V and J genes are TRBV6-2 or TRBV6-3 and TRBJ2-7; 7 nucleotides match TRBD2. Germline CDR1 reads MNHEY; CDR2 reads SVGEGT. V dropped 2 bases and J dropped 4; count of bases not matched to a gene: 8. This CDR3 is 15 amino acids long. The CDR3 DNA sequence: TGTGCCAGCAGTTACAGGGGTGATAGCGGGTACGAGCAGTACTTC. It codes for CASSYRGDSGYEQYF.

The chain carries TRBV14 and TRBJ2-5, with 10 bases lining up with TRBD2. The CDR3 sequence is 17 residues long. J gave up 5 bases and V 4 bases, and 13 bases lay outside the gene matches. Germline V lookup: CDR1 SGHDN, CDR2 FVKESK. The CDR3 reads CASSLRLWPSGGETQYF. For the CDR3, the DNA is TGTGCCAGCAGCCTCCGACTTTGGCCTAGCGGGGGCGAGACCCAGTACTTC.

The sample holds one count of this clone. The gene calls are TRBV11-3 and TRBJ2-5, with 8 bases lining up with TRBD2. Trimming removed 3 bases from V and 5 bases from J; junction bases left unmatched: 5. This CDR3 is built from 14 residues. The germline gives CDR1 SGHNT, CDR2 YENEEA. The CDR3 reads CASSFSGASETQYF. The CDR3 bases are TGTGCCAGCAGCTTTAGCGGGGCCAGTGAGACCCAGTACTTC.

The genes are TRBV6-2 or TRBV6-3 and TRBJ1-1, with 8 nucleotides matching TRBD1. Trimming cost V 5 bases and J 8 bases; bases outside gene matches: 19. Germline lookup yields CDR1 MNHEY and CDR2 SVGEGT. The length of the CDR3 is 17 residues. This CDR3 is CASSAQTLRQGPGEAFF. DNA for the CDR3: TGTGCCAGCAGTGCACAGACCTTGAGACAGGGGCCTGGGGAAGCTTTCTTT.

The V gene is TRBV25-1, the J gene TRBJ1-6, with 8 bases identical to TRBD1. V was clipped by 8 bases and J by 4 bases; unmatched bases: 16. Germline V gene sequence: CDR1 MGHDK, CDR2 SYGVNS. There are 18 residues in the CDR3. CDR3 sequence: CASAAPIRDRGYNSPLHF. The CDR3 DNA sequence: TGTGCCAGCGCAGCCCCTATTCGAGACAGGGGTTATAATTCACCCCTCCACTTT.

The rearrangement uses TRBV4-3 and TRBJ1-1; possible D gene TRBD1, 5 bases. CDR1 is LGHNA, CDR2 YSLEER, per germline. Trimming took 0 bases from V and 6 from J, leaving 14 bases between them. CDR3 length: 15 amino acids. CDR3 residues: CASSQDQGLGAEAFF. The DNA of the CDR3 is TGCGCCAGCAGCCAAGATCAGGGATTGGGCGCTGAAGCTTTCTTT.

The chain has TRBV19 and TRBJ2-3; TRBD2 is a possible D gene (6 bases). This CDR3 has 13 residues. Deletions cut 11 bases from V and 0 bases from J, with 12 bases between. Germline-derived CDR1 and CDR2 are LNHDA and SQIVND (reference sequence). CDR3 in DNA: TGTGCCGCCGGGGCGGGGAGCACAGATACGCAGTATTTT. It codes for CAAGAGSTDTQYF.

The sample holds a few counts of this clone. This chain connects TRBV28 to TRBJ2-1, with 12 bases fitting TRBD2. V shed 5 bases and J 4 bases; nucleotides not matched to a gene: 6. The germline V gene encodes CDR1 MDHEN and CDR2 SYDVKM. The CDR3 runs to 16 residues. This CDR3 is CASSPSGTSGYNEQFF. CDR3 DNA sequence: TGTGCCAGCAGTCCCTCCGGGACTAGCGGGTACAATGAGCAGTTCTTC.

J is TRBJ2-7 and V is TRBV28, with TRBD1 as a possible D gene (5 bases). Germline V gene sequence: CDR1 MDHEN, CDR2 SYDVKM. The germline V and J ends were trimmed by 3 bases and 0 bases, with 12 bases remaining between them. The CDR3 covers 15 residues. CDR3 bases: TGTGCCAGCAGTTTGACAGCTAGGATCTCCTACGAGCAGTACTTC. Amino acid sequence: CASSLTARISYEQYF.

This sequence joins TRBV19 and TRBJ1-2; maybe TRBD1 (5 bases). Germline values: CDR1 LNHDA, CDR2 SQIVND (reference sequence). V was clipped by 4 bases and J by 8 bases, with 14 bases between them. This CDR3 is built from 13 residues. The CDR3 loop is CASSTGQFHGYTF. CDR3 coding DNA: TGTGCCAGTAGTACCGGACAATTTCACGGCTACACCTTC.

The V call is TRBV19, the J call TRBJ1-5; D remains ambiguous. The length of the CDR3 is 17 residues. Germline V CDR1 and CDR2: LNHDA, SQIVND (reference sequence). V dropped 7 bases and J dropped 4 bases, with 23 bases sitting between them. CDR3 amino acids: CASISLHNAQVNQPQHF. In DNA, the CDR3 is TGTGCCAGTATTTCCCTTCATAACGCGCAGGTTAATCAGCCCCAGCATTTT.

This chain connects TRBV6-6 to TRBJ2-7; possible D gene TRBD2, 6 bases. The CDR3 is 12 amino acids. V shed 11 bases and J shed 0 bases, with 11 bases lying between them. CDR1 and CDR2 (germline): MNHNY, SVGAGI (reference sequence). The CDR3 nucleotides read TGTGCCGAAGGAGGGAACTCCTACGAGCAGTACTTC. Its translation is CAEGGNSYEQYF.